Below, one T cell receptor beta chain is given with its context. What it recognizes is unknown. The PCR employed 60 Vbeta primers together with 13 Jbeta primers. The assay was immunoSEQ multiplex PCR, and TCRdb's table has in-frame clones only and misses some. Found here are roughly 120,000 clones; the top ten clones hold less than 4.5%. Donors had nominal health at sampling but likely had unrecorded immune exposures. The data were obtained in a study of cytomegalovirus exposure and HLA in healthy donors. Overall study results and limits: On later analysis, the bulk of CMV-associated TCR beta chains appeared to be HLA-restricted. According to the study, 160 or so TCR beta chains were cytomegalovirus-associated. A later analysis found TCR association rates differed by HLA locus, highest for DRB1 and lowest for HLA-C.

CDR3 length equals 13 residues. Germline V lookup: CDR1 SGDLS, CDR2 YYNGEE. Trimming left V 1 base short and J 8 bases short, with 13 bases between. The clonotype originates from a man under 40 in good health and CMV-seronegative. Sequencing was performed on PBMCs. This chain uses TRBV9 with TRBJ2-7; D is undetermined. DNA of the CDR3: TGTGCCAGCAGCGTAACCGCAGGTTTCCAGCAGTACTTC. It is translated as CASSVTAGFQQYF.